These 32 T cell receptor beta chains were all obtained from the same sample, sequenced in a study of blood T cell repertoires in COVID-19. The table came from immunoSEQ multiplex PCR; TCRdb's copy has only in-frame clones and leaves some out. The sample carries 95,000 to 150,000 clones, about three quarters recorded once. The source material was peripheral blood. The source of these receptors is a human donor with acute or convalescent COVID-19. The donor label of this sample is uncertain.

This chain joins TRBV9 and TRBJ1-6; D not certain. Germline CDR1 reads SGDLS; CDR2 reads YYNGEE. The V gene lost 2 bases and the J gene lost 5 bases, with 8 bases spanning the gap. CDR3 length: 14 amino acids. CDR3 sequence reads: CASSVNRDNSPLHF. The DNA of the CDR3 is TGTGCCAGCAGCGTCAATAGAGATAATTCACCCCTCCACTTT.

The CDR3 is CASSYAGGHTGELFF. The DNA of the CDR3 is TGCGCCAGCAGCTATGCGGGGGGGCACACCGGGGAGCTGTTTTTT. The rearrangement links TRBV5-1 to TRBJ2-2; 9 nucleotides align to TRBD2. Germline-derived CDR1 and CDR2 are SGHRS and YFSETQ. Trimming removed 3 bases from V and 3 bases from J; junction bases left unmatched: 3. The CDR3 loop spans 15 amino acids.

This sequence joins TRBV10-2 and TRBJ2-7, with D perhaps matching TRBD1 (5 bases). V lost 6 bases, J lost 2 bases, and 11 bases lay in between. In germline, CDR1 is WSHSY, CDR2 SAAADI. The CDR3 has 13 amino acids. DNA for the CDR3: TGCGCCAGCAGACCGACAGATACCTACGAGCAGTACTTC. Translated: CASRPTDTYEQYF.

The rearrangement links TRBV7-7 to TRBJ2-7; D might be TRBD2 (6 bases). Germline loops: CDR1 SSHAT, CDR2 FNYEAQ (reference sequence). The CDR3 runs to 13 residues. Trimming removed 5 bases from V and 5 bases from J, with 13 bases in between. The CDR3 DNA reads TGTGCCAGCAGCCCAGGGACTCCCCACGAGCAGTACTTC. It translates to CASSPGTPHEQYF. The full variable domain, in which reference TRBV7-7 and TRBJ2-7 provide the parts outside the CDR3, is GAGVSQSPRYKVTKRGQDVTLRCDPISSHATLYWYQQALGQGPEFLTYFNYEAQPDKSGLPSDRFSAERPEGSISTLTIQRTEQRDSAMYRCASSPGTPHEQYFGPGTRLTVT.

The genes are TRBV28 and TRBJ1-4; 10 bases fit TRBD1. The CDR3 extends over 16 amino acids. V was pared by 2 bases and J by 10 bases, with 10 bases of the junction left unmatched. Germline-derived CDR1 and CDR2 are MDHEN and SYDVKM. CDR3 DNA: TGTGCCAGCAGTTTAGGCCAGCGGACAGGGGGGCGAAAACTGTTTTTT. Translation: CASSLGQRTGGRKLFF.

The CDR3 loop reads CASSPRSVGGSDTQYF. The DNA of the CDR3 is TGTGCCAGCTCACCAAGGTCAGTAGGAGGCTCAGATACGCAGTATTTT. This chain uses TRBV18 with TRBJ2-3; D might be TRBD2 (5 bases). Germline-derived CDR1 and CDR2 are KGHSH and LQKENI. The CDR3 is 16 amino acids. V dropped 2 bases and J dropped 4 bases, with 16 bases sitting between them.

The V gene is TRBV27, the J gene TRBJ2-5, with D perhaps matching TRBD1 (6 bases). The CDR3 is made up of 15 amino acids. V was trimmed by 2 bases and J by 7 bases, leaving 17 bases between them. Germline-derived CDR1 and CDR2 are MNHEY and SMNVEV (reference sequence). The CDR3 spells CASSLTGSLRLTQYF. The CDR3 region has the DNA TGTGCCAGCAGTTTAACAGGGTCCCTTCGTCTGACCCAGTACTTC.

The V gene is TRBV7-8, the J gene TRBJ2-3; 14 bases line up with TRBD2. CDR1 is SGHVS, CDR2 FQNEAQ, per germline. V dropped 4 bases and J dropped 8; count of bases not matched to a gene: 8. The CDR3 spans 16 residues. CDR3 residues: CASSSRLAGGKVTQYF. CDR3 nucleotides: TGTGCCAGCAGCTCGCGACTAGCGGGGGGGAAGGTTACGCAGTATTTT.

The DNA of the CDR3 is TGTGCCAGCAGTCCTCTCTCTGGAAACACCATATATTTT. As protein: CASSPLSGNTIYF. This sequence joins TRBV28 and TRBJ1-3; D is unresolved. Germline CDR1 and CDR2: MDHEN and SYDVKM. V shed 5 bases and J shed 0 bases, with 5 bases lying between them. CDR3 length: 13 amino acids.

In its sample, this clone was seen once. The V and J genes are TRBV7-9 and TRBJ1-4; a weak D match, TRBD1 (6 bases). Germline loops: CDR1 SEHNR, CDR2 FQNEAQ (reference sequence). The CDR3 has 14 amino acids. The V gene lost 5 bases and the J gene lost 8 bases, with 15 bases spanning the gap. The CDR3 reads CASSNPGVGEKLFF. The CDR3 coding sequence is TGTGCCAGCAGCAATCCAGGGGTCGGAGAAAAACTGTTTTTT.

The V gene is TRBV7-6, the J gene TRBJ2-5, with a tentative D call TRBD2 (5 bases). Germline CDR1 reads SGHVS; CDR2 reads FNYEAQ. The length of the CDR3 is 13 residues. V dropped 2 bases and J dropped 3 bases, with 7 bases sitting between them. CDR3 in amino acids: CASSLRRKETQYF. In DNA form, the CDR3 reads TGTGCCAGCAGCTTAAGGAGGAAAGAGACCCAGTACTTC.

This clone was seen repeatedly, ten times or more. This chain uses TRBV24-1 with TRBJ2-1, with a possible D match to TRBD2 (6 bases). The CDR3 spans 13 residues. V lost 5 bases and J 6 bases, leaving 10 bases between the germline ends. Germline V lookup: CDR1 KGHDR, CDR2 SFDVKD. CDR3 sequence: CATSGGTLNEQFF. The CDR3 nucleotides are TGTGCCACCAGTGGCGGGACTCTCAATGAGCAGTTCTTC.

The J gene is TRBJ2-1, the V gene TRBV7-3, with 8 bases lining up with TRBD2. Germline V gene data show CDR1 as SGHTA and CDR2 as FQGTGA. V was pared by 5 bases and J by 10 bases, with 16 bases of the junction left unmatched. CDR3 length equals 16 residues. CDR3 amino acids: CASSPMGAGDREEQFF. The CDR3, as DNA: TGTGCCAGCAGCCCGATGGGAGCGGGGGATAGGGAGGAGCAGTTCTTC.

This clone has just a few counts. The CDR3 DNA sequence: TGTGCCAGCAGCTGGAAACAGGGGGCGGGCTATGGCTACACCTTC. Encoded protein: CASSWKQGAGYGYTF. The V gene is TRBV5-6, the J gene TRBJ1-2; the match to TRBD1 covers 9 bases. Germline loops: CDR1 SGHDT, CDR2 YYEEEE. This CDR3 spans 15 amino acids. Trimming at V came to 3 bases and at J to 4 bases, leaving 7 bases not matched to a gene. The full variable domain, completed using reference TRBV5-6 and TRBJ1-2, is DAGVTQSPTHLIKTRGQQVTLRCSPKSGHDTVSWYQQALGQGPQFIFQYYEEEERQRGNFPDRFSGHQFPNYSSELNVNALLLGDSALYLCASSWKQGAGYGYTFGSGTRLTVV.

This clone has just a few counts. This chain connects TRBV12-3 or TRBV12-4 to TRBJ1-5, with a weak D call TRBD1 (6 bases). Trimming stripped 5 bases from V and 8 bases from J, with 13 bases between. This CDR3 comprises 13 residues. CDR3 amino acids: CASSHQGFKPQHF. The CDR3 DNA reads TGTGCCAGCAGTCACCAGGGGTTTAAGCCCCAGCATTTT.

The chain carries TRBV18 and TRBJ1-1; D is ambiguous. The V end lost 2 bases, the J end lost 6 bases, and 16 bases lay between the germline ends. The CDR3 covers 15 residues. In germline, CDR1 is KGHSH, CDR2 LQKENI. CDR3 loop: CASSPTNGVVPEAFF. Written as DNA, the CDR3 is TGTGCCAGCTCACCAACCAACGGGGTGGTCCCTGAAGCTTTCTTT.

V gene TRBV7-8 combines with J gene TRBJ1-2; 7 bases line up with TRBD1. Germline V lookup: CDR1 SGHVS, CDR2 FQNEAQ. J lost 6 bases, V lost 0 bases, and 1 base had no gene match. The CDR3 is made up of 13 amino acids. For the CDR3, the DNA is TGTGCCAGCAGCTTAGCGACAGGGAATGGCTACACCTTC. The encoded protein is CASSLATGNGYTF.

The chain joins TRBV5-1 to TRBJ1-2, with a possible D match to TRBD1 (6 bases). The CDR3 has 13 amino acids. Germline CDR1 is SGHRS and CDR2 is YFSETQ. V lost 0 bases and J 10 bases, leaving 13 bases between the germline ends. In nucleotides, the CDR3 is TGCGCCAGCAGCTTGGACAGGGTAGATGTCTACACCTTC. This translates into CASSLDRVDVYTF.

V usage is TRBV9 and J usage is TRBJ2-3, with 14 bases matching TRBD2. Per the germline V gene, CDR1 is SGDLS and CDR2 is YYNGEE. V lost 3 bases, J lost 0 bases, and 6 bases stayed unmatched. The CDR3 sequence is 18 residues long. For the CDR3, the DNA is TGTGCCAGCAGCGAAGGACTAGCGGGGGGCCGTAGCACAGATACGCAGTATTTT. Its protein is CASSEGLAGGRSTDTQYF.

The chain has TRBV3-1 (or the pseudogene TRBV3-2) and TRBJ2-5, with 9 bases that match TRBD2. The trim removed 4 bases at V and 5 bases at J, leaving 14 bases unmatched. The CDR3 is made up of 17 amino acids. Germline-derived CDR1 and CDR2 are LGHDT and YNNKEL (reference sequence). The CDR3 reads CASSLIGLGTSFETQYF. As DNA, the CDR3 is TGTGCCAGCAGCCTAATCGGCCTAGGGACTAGCTTCGAGACCCAGTACTTC.

This sequence joins TRBV2 and TRBJ1-4; TRBD1 is a possible D gene (5 bases). The CDR3 runs to 15 residues. Trimming cost V 2 bases and J 3 bases, with 10 bases left between them. CDR1 and CDR2 (germline): SNHLY, FYNNEI. As DNA, the CDR3 is TGTGCCAGCAGTGAATCGGGGGTATCTAATGAAAAACTGTTTTTT. Protein product: CASSESGVSNEKLFF.

This chain joins TRBV11-2 and TRBJ2-4; TRBD2 aligns across 8 bases. Unmatched junction bases numbered 7, after V lost 8 bases and J lost 1 base. This CDR3 comprises 15 residues. Germline CDR1 reads SGHAT; CDR2 reads FQNNGV. The DNA for the CDR3 is TGTGCCAGCTACGACGGGGGGGCGGCCAAAAACATTCAGTACTTC. Translating it yields CASYDGGAAKNIQYF.

The V gene is TRBV5-1, the J gene TRBJ1-4; TRBD1 matches at 10 bases. Germline lookup yields CDR1 SGHRS and CDR2 YFSETQ. V shed 0 bases and J 10 bases; nucleotides not matched to a gene: 6. The CDR3 is 15 amino acids. This CDR3 reads CASSLAGTGEGKLFF. Written as DNA, the CDR3 is TGCGCCAGCAGCTTGGCCGGGACAGGGGAAGGAAAACTGTTTTTT.

The rearrangement links TRBV3-1 (or the pseudogene TRBV3-2) to TRBJ2-3; D is unresolved. CDR1 LGHDT and CDR2 YNNKEL come from the germline V gene (reference sequence). Between the trimmed V and J ends, which lost 0 bases and 2 bases, there was a span of 6 bases. The CDR3 has 14 amino acids. The CDR3 DNA reads as TGTGCCAGCAGCCAAGACAGGATCACAGATACGCAGTATTTT. Amino acids: CASSQDRITDTQYF.

This clone was counted only a few times. This chain uses TRBV7-2 with TRBJ2-3, with a possible D match to TRBD2 (6 bases). Germline V gene sequence: CDR1 SGHTA, CDR2 FQGNSA. V lost 1 base, J lost 4 bases, and 6 bases lay in between. This CDR3 has 13 residues. The CDR3 coding sequence is TGTGCCAGCAGCTTAGGACTAGCAGATACGCAGTATTTT. Translating it yields CASSLGLADTQYF.

This chain uses TRBV19 with TRBJ2-4, with 9 positions matching TRBD1. V was clipped by 8 bases and J by 15 bases; unmatched bases: 17. This CDR3 comprises 14 residues. CDR1 LNHDA and CDR2 SQIVND come from the germline V gene (reference sequence). CDR3 sequence reads: CASQSFQGQGRWYF. CDR3 DNA: TGTGCCAGTCAGTCCTTCCAGGGACAGGGTCGATGGTACTTC.

This rearrangement joins TRBV9 to TRBJ1-5; D possibly corresponds to TRBD1 (5 bases). V lost 5 bases and J lost 7, with 13 bases in between. The CDR3 spans 13 residues. Germline V lookup: CDR1 SGDLS, CDR2 YYNGEE. CDR3 region: CASSFQGGQPQHF. The CDR3 nucleotides are TGTGCCAGCAGTTTTCAGGGTGGGCAGCCCCAGCATTTT. Together with reference TRBV9 and TRBJ1-5, the CDR3 gives the full variable domain: DSGVTQTPKHLITATGQRVTLRCSPRSGDLSVYWYQQSLDQGLQFLIQYYNGEERAKGNILERFSAQQFPDLHSELNLSSLELGDSALYFCASSFQGGQPQHFGDGTRLSIL.

Note on this clone: Other DNA sequences of this sample code for an identical CDR3. This sequence joins TRBV9 and TRBJ1-1; possible D gene TRBD1, 6 bases. V shed 2 bases and J shed 0 bases, with 8 bases lying between them. CDR1 and CDR2 (germline): SGDLS, YYNGEE. This CDR3 comprises 14 residues. The CDR3 DNA reads TGTGCCAGCAGCGTGGGGGCTATGAACACTGAAGCTTTCTTT. Translating gives CASSVGAMNTEAFF. Drawing the rest from reference TRBV9 and TRBJ1-1, the complete variable domain is DSGVTQTPKHLITATGQRVTLRCSPRSGDLSVYWYQQSLDQGLQFLIQYYNGEERAKGNILERFSAQQFPDLHSELNLSSLELGDSALYFCASSVGAMNTEAFFGQGTRLTVV.

This chain uses TRBV7-9 with TRBJ2-4; TRBD1 agrees at 8 bases. Trimming cost V 5 bases and J 2 bases; bases outside gene matches: 8. Germline CDR1 SEHNR, CDR2 FQNEAQ (reference sequence). The CDR3 length is 16 residues. The CDR3 nucleotides read TGTGCCAGCAGCCCACCAGGGGGCACGACCAAAAACATTCAGTACTTC. Translating gives CASSPPGGTTKNIQYF.

This clone came up a few times. As DNA, the CDR3 is TGTGCCAGCTCCCCTGACAGGGTCAATCAGCCCCAGCATTTT. Translation gives CASSPDRVNQPQHF. V is TRBV7-8 and J is TRBJ1-5, with 7 bases lining up with TRBD1. The germline gives CDR1 SGHVS, CDR2 FQNEAQ. Trimming took 8 bases from V and 3 from J; bases not matched to a gene: 7. The CDR3 spans 14 residues.

The genes are TRBV24-1 and TRBJ1-2; D might be TRBD1 (5 bases). Germline lookup yields CDR1 KGHDR and CDR2 SFDVKD. Between the trimmed V and J ends, which lost 4 bases and 0 bases, there was a span of 8 bases. CDR3 size: 14 residues. The CDR3 DNA follows: TGTGCCACCAGTGAACCGACAGCTAACTATGGCTACACCTTC. Its translation is CATSEPTANYGYTF.

V usage is TRBV7-2 and J usage is TRBJ2-5; TRBD1 matches at 9 bases. This CDR3 is built from 14 residues. The germline V gene encodes CDR1 SGHTA and CDR2 FQGNSA. V lost 5 bases and J lost 5; bases outside the gene matches: 6. As DNA, the CDR3 is TGTGCCAGCAGCCCACAGGGGGCGCGGGAGACCCAGTACTTC. Its translation is CASSPQGARETQYF.